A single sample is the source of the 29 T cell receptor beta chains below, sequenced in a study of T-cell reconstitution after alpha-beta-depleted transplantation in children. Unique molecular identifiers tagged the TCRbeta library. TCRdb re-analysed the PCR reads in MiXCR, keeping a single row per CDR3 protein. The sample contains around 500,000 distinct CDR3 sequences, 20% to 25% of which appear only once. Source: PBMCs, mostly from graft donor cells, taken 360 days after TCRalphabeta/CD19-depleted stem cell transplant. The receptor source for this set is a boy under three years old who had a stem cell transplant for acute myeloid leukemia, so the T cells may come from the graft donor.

The CDR3 DNA follows: TGTGCCATCAGTAGTGTACAGGGGGGCTACGAGCAGTACGTC. It encodes CAISSVQGGYEQYV. The chain couples TRBV10-3 to TRBJ2-7; 8 nucleotides agree with TRBD1. Germline trimming cut 5 bases from V and 3 bases from J; bases unmatched to any gene: 6. The CDR3 contains 14 residues. Germline CDR1 reads ENHRY; CDR2 reads SYGVKD.

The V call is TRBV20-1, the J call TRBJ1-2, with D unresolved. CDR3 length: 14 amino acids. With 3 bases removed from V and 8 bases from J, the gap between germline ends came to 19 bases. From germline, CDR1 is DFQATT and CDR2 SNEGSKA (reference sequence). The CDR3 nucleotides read TGCAGTGCTAGGGGTGTAGCGGCCAGGAGAGGCTACACCTTC. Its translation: CSARGVAARRGYTF.

Here the CDR3 reads CSARGRGSYGELFF. The CDR3 DNA reads as TGCAGTGCTAGAGGTCGGGGGAGCTACGGGGAGCTGTTTTTT. The chain carries TRBV20-1 and TRBJ2-2; D is possibly TRBD2 (6 bases). CDR3 length equals 14 residues. V lost 1 base to trimming and J lost 7 bases, with 13 bases between them. In germline, CDR1 is DFQATT, CDR2 SNEGSKA (reference sequence).

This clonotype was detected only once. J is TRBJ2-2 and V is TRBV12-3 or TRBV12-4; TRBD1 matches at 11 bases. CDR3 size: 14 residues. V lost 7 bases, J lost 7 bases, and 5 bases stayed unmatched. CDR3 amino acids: CASNGQGADGELFF. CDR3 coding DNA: TGTGCCAGCAACGGACAGGGGGCTGACGGGGAGCTGTTTTTT.

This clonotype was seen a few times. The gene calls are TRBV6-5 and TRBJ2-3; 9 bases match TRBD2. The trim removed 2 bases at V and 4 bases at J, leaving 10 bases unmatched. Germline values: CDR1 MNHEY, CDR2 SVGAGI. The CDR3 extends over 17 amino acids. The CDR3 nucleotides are TGTGCCAGCAGTTACGGGTCCGGACTAGCGACCGCAGATACGCAGTATTTT. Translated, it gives CASSYGSGLATADTQYF.

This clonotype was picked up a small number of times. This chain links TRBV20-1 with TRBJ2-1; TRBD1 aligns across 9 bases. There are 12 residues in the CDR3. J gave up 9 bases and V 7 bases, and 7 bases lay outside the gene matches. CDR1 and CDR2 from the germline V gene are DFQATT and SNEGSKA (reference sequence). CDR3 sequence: CSVGQGRGEQFF. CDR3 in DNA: TGCAGTGTGGGACAGGGCAGGGGTGAGCAGTTCTTC.

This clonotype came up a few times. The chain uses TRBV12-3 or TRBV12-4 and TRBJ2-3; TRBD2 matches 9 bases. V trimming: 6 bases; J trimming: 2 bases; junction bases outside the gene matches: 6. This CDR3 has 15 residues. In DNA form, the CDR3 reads TGTGCCAGCAGCTTTGTAGCGGGGGTCACAGATACGCAGTATTTT. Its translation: CASSFVAGVTDTQYF.

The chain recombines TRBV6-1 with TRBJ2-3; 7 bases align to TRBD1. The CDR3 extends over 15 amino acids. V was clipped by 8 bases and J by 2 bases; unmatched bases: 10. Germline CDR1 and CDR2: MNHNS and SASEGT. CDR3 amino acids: CASRIRTGHTDTQYF. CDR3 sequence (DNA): TGTGCCAGCCGAATTAGGACAGGACACACAGATACGCAGTATTTT.

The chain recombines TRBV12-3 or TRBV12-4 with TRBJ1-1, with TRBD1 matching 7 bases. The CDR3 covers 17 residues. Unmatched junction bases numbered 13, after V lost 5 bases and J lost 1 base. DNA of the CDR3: TGTGCCAGCAGTCGACGGGGACAGCGAACCGAGAACACTGAAGCTTTCTTT. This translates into CASSRRGQRTENTEAFF.

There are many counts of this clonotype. The CDR3 coding sequence is TGCAGTGCTCCCCGTCCTGAGCAGTTCTTC. This encodes CSAPRPEQFF. This sequence joins TRBV20-1 and TRBJ2-1; D call uncertain. Germline V gene sequence: CDR1 DFQATT, CDR2 SNEGSKA (reference sequence). The CDR3 is made up of 10 amino acids. Trimming took off 5 bases at V and 9 bases at J, with 8 bases between the two ends.

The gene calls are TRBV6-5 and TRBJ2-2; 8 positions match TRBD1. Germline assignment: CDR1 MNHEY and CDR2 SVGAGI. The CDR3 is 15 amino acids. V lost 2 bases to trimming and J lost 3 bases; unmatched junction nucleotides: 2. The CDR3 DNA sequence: TGTGCCAGCAGTTACCAGGGGGCAGACACCGGGGAGCTGTTTTTT. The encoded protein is CASSYQGADTGELFF.

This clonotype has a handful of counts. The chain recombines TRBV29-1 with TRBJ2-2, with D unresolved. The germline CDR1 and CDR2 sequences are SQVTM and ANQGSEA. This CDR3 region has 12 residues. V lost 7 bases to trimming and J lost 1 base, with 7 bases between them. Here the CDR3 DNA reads TGCAGCGGCACCCTGAACACCGGGGAGCTGTTTTTT. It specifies CSGTLNTGELFF.

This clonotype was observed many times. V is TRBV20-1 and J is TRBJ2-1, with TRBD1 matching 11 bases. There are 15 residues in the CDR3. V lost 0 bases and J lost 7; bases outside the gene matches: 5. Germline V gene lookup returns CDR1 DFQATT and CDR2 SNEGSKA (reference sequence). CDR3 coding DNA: TGCAGTGCTAGAGATGGGGACAGGGGGTCAAATGAGCAGTTCTTC. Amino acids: CSARDGDRGSNEQFF.

CDR3 protein: CASSYKGSWTEAFF. Written as DNA, the CDR3 is TGTGCCAGCAGTTATAAGGGATCTTGGACTGAAGCTTTCTTT. This chain joins TRBV6-5 and TRBJ1-1; D not certain. V lost 3 bases to trimming and J lost 5 bases, with 13 bases between them. The CDR3 is made up of 14 amino acids. Looked up from germline, CDR1 is MNHEY and CDR2 is SVGAGI.

As DNA, the CDR3 is TGCGCCAGCAGCCAAGCTCTAGCGGGGGGACAAGAGACCCAGTACTTC. The encoded protein is CASSQALAGGQETQYF. The J gene is TRBJ2-5, the V gene TRBV4-1; TRBD2 matches at 11 bases. V gave up 1 base and J gave up 2 bases; unmatched junction bases: 3. The CDR3 loop spans 16 amino acids. Per germline, CDR1 MGHRA and CDR2 YSYEKL.

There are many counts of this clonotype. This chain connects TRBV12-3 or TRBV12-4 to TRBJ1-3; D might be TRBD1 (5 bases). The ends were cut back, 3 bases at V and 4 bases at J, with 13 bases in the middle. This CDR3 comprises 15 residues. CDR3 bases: TGTGCCAGCAGTTTGCTCCCCAGGGTCGGAAACACCATATATTTT. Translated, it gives CASSLLPRVGNTIYF.

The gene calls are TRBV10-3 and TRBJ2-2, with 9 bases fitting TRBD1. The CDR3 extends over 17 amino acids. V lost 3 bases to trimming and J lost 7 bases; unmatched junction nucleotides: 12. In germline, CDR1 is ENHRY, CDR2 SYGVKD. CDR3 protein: CAISDGPRTGVIGELFF. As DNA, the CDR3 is TGTGCCATCAGTGATGGGCCCAGGACAGGGGTGATCGGGGAGCTGTTTTTT.

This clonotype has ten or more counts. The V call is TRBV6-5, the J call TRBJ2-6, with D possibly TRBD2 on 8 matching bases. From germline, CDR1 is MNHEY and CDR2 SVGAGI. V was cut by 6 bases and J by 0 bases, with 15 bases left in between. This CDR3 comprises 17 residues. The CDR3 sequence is CASRTGGTVSGANVLTF. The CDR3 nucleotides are TGTGCCAGCAGGACGGGGGGGACAGTCTCTGGGGCCAACGTCCTGACTTTC.

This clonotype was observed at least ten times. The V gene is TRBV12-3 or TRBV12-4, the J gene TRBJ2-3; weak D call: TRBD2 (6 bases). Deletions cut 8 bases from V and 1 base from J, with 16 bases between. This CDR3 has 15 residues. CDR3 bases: TGTGCCAGCGCGTTACAATCGGGGGGCACAGATACGCAGTATTTT. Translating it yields CASALQSGGTDTQYF.

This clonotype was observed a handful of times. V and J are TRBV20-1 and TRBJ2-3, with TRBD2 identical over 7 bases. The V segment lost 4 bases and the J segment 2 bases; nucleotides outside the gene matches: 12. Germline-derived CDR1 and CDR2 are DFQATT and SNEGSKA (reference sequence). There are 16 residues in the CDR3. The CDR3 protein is CSATVAQRDLTDTQYF. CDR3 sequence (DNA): TGCAGTGCTACCGTGGCGCAGCGGGACCTCACAGATACGCAGTATTTT.

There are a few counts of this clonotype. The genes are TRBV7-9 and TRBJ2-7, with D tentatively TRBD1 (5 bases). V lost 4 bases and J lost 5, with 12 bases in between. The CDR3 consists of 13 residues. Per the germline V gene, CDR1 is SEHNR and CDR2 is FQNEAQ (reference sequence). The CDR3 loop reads CASSSGQGHEQYF. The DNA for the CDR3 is TGTGCCAGCAGCTCCGGACAAGGGCACGAGCAGTACTTC.

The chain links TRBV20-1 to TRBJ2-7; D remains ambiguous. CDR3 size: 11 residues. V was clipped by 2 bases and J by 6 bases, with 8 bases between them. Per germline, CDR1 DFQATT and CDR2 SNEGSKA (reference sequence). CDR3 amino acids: CSARNPGEQYV. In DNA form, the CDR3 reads TGCAGTGCTAGAAATCCCGGCGAGCAGTACGTC.

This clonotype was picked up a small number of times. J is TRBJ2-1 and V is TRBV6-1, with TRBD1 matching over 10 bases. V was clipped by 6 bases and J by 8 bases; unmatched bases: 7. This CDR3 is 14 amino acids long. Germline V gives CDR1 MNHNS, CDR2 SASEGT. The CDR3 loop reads CASSPGTGEDEQFF. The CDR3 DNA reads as TGTGCCAGCAGCCCCGGGACAGGGGAGGATGAGCAGTTCTTC.

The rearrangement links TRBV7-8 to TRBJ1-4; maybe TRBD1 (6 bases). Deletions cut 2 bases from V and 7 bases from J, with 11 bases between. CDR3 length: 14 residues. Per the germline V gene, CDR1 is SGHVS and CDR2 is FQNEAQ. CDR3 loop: CASSLYGGSEKLFF. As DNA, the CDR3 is TGTGCCAGCAGCTTATATGGGGGCAGTGAAAAACTGTTTTTT.

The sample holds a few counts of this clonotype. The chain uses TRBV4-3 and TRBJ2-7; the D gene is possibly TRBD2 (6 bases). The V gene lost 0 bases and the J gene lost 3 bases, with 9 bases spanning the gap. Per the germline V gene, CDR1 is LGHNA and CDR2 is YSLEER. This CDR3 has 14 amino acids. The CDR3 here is CASSQDAGNYEQYF. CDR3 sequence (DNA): TGCGCCAGCAGCCAAGACGCGGGAAACTACGAGCAGTACTTC.

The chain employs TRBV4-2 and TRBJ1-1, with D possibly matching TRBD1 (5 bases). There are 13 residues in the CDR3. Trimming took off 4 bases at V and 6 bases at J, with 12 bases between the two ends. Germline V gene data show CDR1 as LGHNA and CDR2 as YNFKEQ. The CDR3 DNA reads TGTGCCAGCAGCCCGACTGGACACGCTGAAGCTTTCTTT. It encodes CASSPTGHAEAFF.

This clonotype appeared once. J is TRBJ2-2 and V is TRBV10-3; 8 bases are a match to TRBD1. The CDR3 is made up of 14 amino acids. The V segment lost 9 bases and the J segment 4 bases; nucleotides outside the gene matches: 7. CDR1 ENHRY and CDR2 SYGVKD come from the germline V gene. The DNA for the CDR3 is TGTGCCATGGCACAGGGGGTTAGCACCGGGGAGCTGTTTTTT. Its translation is CAMAQGVSTGELFF.

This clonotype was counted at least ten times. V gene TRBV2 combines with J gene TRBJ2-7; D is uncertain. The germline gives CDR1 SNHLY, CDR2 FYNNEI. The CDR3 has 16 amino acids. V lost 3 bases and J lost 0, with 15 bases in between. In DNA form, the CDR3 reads TGTGCCAGCAGTGAGGTTCAAGGAACCGTCTCCTACGAGCAGTACTTC. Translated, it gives CASSEVQGTVSYEQYF.

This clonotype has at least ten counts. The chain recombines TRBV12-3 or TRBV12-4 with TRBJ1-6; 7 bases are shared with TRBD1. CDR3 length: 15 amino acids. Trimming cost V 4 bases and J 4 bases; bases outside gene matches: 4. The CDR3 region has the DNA TGTGCCAGCAGTTACCGGGACAGTTATAATTCACCCCTCCACTTT. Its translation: CASSYRDSYNSPLHF.